A selection of T cell receptor beta chains follows, all from one sample in a study of blood T cell repertoires in COVID-19. Sequenced by immunoSEQ multiplex PCR; TCRdb stores in-frame clones only, minus some. The profile shows tens of thousands of clones, more than 65% of them singletons. Sequenced: peripheral blood. The origin of the receptors is a human donor in a cohort sampled during active COVID-19. The CDR3 runs from the conserved cysteine through the conserved F or W. Each record gives: D gene, J gene, CDR3 length, clone size, V gene, CDR3 DNA, CDR3 protein. A D gene is named only where the DNA matches it firmly. Clone sizes are given selectively: once, few, many, or a class where the clone is expanded.

d_gene: .; j_gene: TRBJ1-4; len: 16; abundance: once; v_gene: TRBV4-2; CDR3nt: TGTGCCAGCAGCCATCAACTTCGTGGGTCGGGTGAAAAACTGTTTTTT; CDR3aa: CASSHQLRGSGEKLFF
d_gene: TRBD1; j_gene: TRBJ1-4; len: 15; abundance: .; v_gene: TRBV28; CDR3nt: TGTGCCAGCAGTTTAAAGGGGGCTTCTAATGAAAAACTGTTTTTT; CDR3aa: CASSLKGASNEKLFF
d_gene: .; j_gene: TRBJ2-3; len: 14; abundance: .; v_gene: TRBV18; CDR3nt: TGTGCCAGCTCACCTCCGGAGGGCACAGATACGCAGTATTTT; CDR3aa: CASSPPEGTDTQYF
d_gene: .; j_gene: TRBJ1-2; len: 15; abundance: .; v_gene: TRBV6-5; CDR3nt: TGTGCCAGCAAATTCCGCGGGGAGGCCGCGTTTGGCTACACCTTC; CDR3aa: CASKFRGEAAFGYTF
d_gene: TRBD2; j_gene: TRBJ2-7; len: 15; abundance: .; v_gene: TRBV6-5; CDR3nt: TGTGCCAGCAGTCCGACTAGCTCGGGGGGCTACGAGCAGTACTTC; CDR3aa: CASSPTSSGGYEQYF
d_gene: TRBD1; j_gene: TRBJ2-2; len: 15; abundance: .; v_gene: TRBV3-1/TRBV3-2; CDR3nt: TGTGCCAGCAGCCAAGAACAGGGGTGGGCCGGGGAGCTGTTTTTT; CDR3aa: CASSQEQGWAGELFF
d_gene: .; j_gene: TRBJ1-2; len: 13; abundance: few; v_gene: TRBV7-6; CDR3nt: TGTGCCAGCAGCTTAGCGCTGAGGGATGGCTACACCTTC; CDR3aa: CASSLALRDGYTF
d_gene: TRBD2; j_gene: TRBJ2-1; len: 17; abundance: .; v_gene: TRBV5-5; CDR3nt: TGTGCCAGCAGCTTGGTAGCTAGCGGGAGCTCCTACAATGAGCAGTTCTTC; CDR3aa: CASSLVASGSSYNEQFF
d_gene: TRBD2; j_gene: TRBJ2-6; len: 15; abundance: .; v_gene: TRBV5-1; CDR3nt: TGCGCCAGCAGCTCCGGGGGGGCTGGGGCCAACGTCCTGACTTTC; CDR3aa: CASSSGGAGANVLTF
d_gene: .; j_gene: TRBJ2-1; len: 16; abundance: few; v_gene: TRBV2; CDR3nt: TGTGCCAGCAGTACCCTATCGGGGGGCCAGAGAAATGAGCAGTTCTTC; CDR3aa: CASSTLSGGQRNEQFF
d_gene: .; j_gene: TRBJ2-5; len: 15; abundance: few; v_gene: TRBV11-2; CDR3nt: TGTGCCAGCAGCTTAGAGCCAGGGCCCCCGGGGACCCAGTACTTC; CDR3aa: CASSLEPGPPGTQYF